This T cell receptor beta chain was sequenced for a study of blood T cells in healthy people across ages (dated by TCRdb to between 2014 and 2017). For context, the study as a whole: Template switching captured roughly one uniquely barcoded TCR beta cDNA molecule per two T cells in model experiments. Age-related changes in TCR beta repertoire diversity were measured in the study by deep sequencing normalized with unique cDNA molecular identifiers. The donors were divided into four age groups: young (average approximately 17 years), middle-aged (roughly 42), aged (about 61) and long-lived (roughly 88). To avoid experimental bias, donors of different ages were spread randomly across the sequencing lanes. Using the same blood draw, the study looked at two additional independent replicas of 1 million unique cDNA reads for two donors, one aged 18 to 29 and the other aged 80 or older. Broader findings and caveats from the paper: Total diversity estimates from one million sequenced T cells were considered lower bounds and underestimates. Observed TCR beta diversity correlated strongly with the percentage of naive T cells measured by flow cytometry. Because the CMV infection status of the donors was unknown, age-related changes in expanded clonotypes may potentially have been confounded. As age increased, observed TCR beta diversity per million T cells dropped in a roughly linear way, and a significant reduction was already evident by age about 40. Compared with the aged group, more naive CD4+ T cells, fewer expanded clones and increased TCR diversity were shown by the long-lived group, suggesting age selection. Conclusive comparison of naive and antigen-experienced compartments was prevented by the profiling of bulk unsorted PBMCs.

The library was built by means of 5' RACE. TCRdb names Illumina HiSeq 2500 as the instrument used. A second PCR of roughly 7 to 11 cycles was run with a J-beta primer mix and a sample-barcoded 5' primer. Each TCR beta cDNA molecule received a unique molecular identifier from a template-switch 5' adaptor carrying 12 random nucleotides. Each sample yielded at least 3 million CDR3-containing paired-end reads. The Mint cDNA synthesis kit, primed by a TRBC-specific oligonucleotide, was used to synthesize first-strand cDNA from all RNA. All cDNA was treated with uracil-DNA glycosylase and then went through a first 18-cycle PCR with the universal primers M1SS and BC2_uni_R. Per the authors' processing: Each sample was normalized by randomly selecting 1 million high-quality reads, each carrying a distinct molecular identifier. Reads with shared molecular identifiers were discarded instead of being binned into consensus sequences. MiTCR, with a Q25 quality threshold and the strictest error-elimination algorithm, was used for CDR3 identification, clonotype clustering and error correction. A nonparametric unseen species model using Euler transformation provided a lower-bound estimate of total TCR beta diversity. In TCRdb, the public reads were trimmed at Q25 with fastp and aligned with MiXCR, with productive beta chains retained. Rows with a matching CDR3 protein are joined into one entry that keeps the most common DNA and genes. The authors' filters were not applied to this entry. The sample data list about 1.4 million distinct CDR3 sequences, and 59% of these were observed just once. Of the sample, 6.5% to 8.5% is held by the ten largest clones.

Donors were a few dozen systemically healthy Caucasian individuals from Russia aged roughly 6 to 95 years. Approximately 9 milliliters of peripheral blood were collected from each donor into EDTA-treated Vacutainer tubes. PBMCs were isolated by Ficoll-Paque density-gradient centrifugation, with at least 6 million obtained per sample. Trizol reagent was used to extract total RNA from the PBMCs, yielding at least 6 micrograms per sample. Naive CD45RAhigh/CD27high T cell percentages were measured by flow cytometry on a PBMC aliquot from every donor. Spanning cysteine to phenylalanine, the CDR3 consists of 15 amino acids. Only the CDR3 DNA is retained, 45 bases long and in frame from the first base. Relative to germline, V is missing 6 bases and J is missing 6 bases, with 9 bases of the junction outside any gene match. The germline V gene (reference sequence) supplies CDR1 MNHEY and CDR2 SMNVEV. To note about this clonotype: Its antigen has not been determined. Per-base qualities were not stored, and no clone one base away is much larger.

This TCR was recovered from a man aged 18 to 35 in good health. Sequenced: blood. This sequence uses TRBV27 and TRBJ2-3, and TRBD2 matches 10 of the central bases. The CDR3 region has the sequence CASREAGGPVDTQYF. The sequenced DNA: TGTGCCAGCAGGGAAGCGGGGGGGCCGGTCGATACGCAGTATTTT.